One sample yielded the 27 T cell receptor beta chains listed below, sequenced in a study of CD8 T cells in Susac syndrome. The RNA input was roughly 0.45 to 1 ug, and it was reverse transcribed with random hexamers. TCRdb re-derived calls from the immunoSEQ multiplex PCR reads in MiXCR, one entry per CDR3 protein. The table includes 84,000 or so distinct CDR3 sequences, 95% to 96% detected once. Material for sequencing was CD8+ T cells from PBMCs. All receptors come from a human donor with Susac syndrome.

The chain combines TRBV27 with TRBJ2-5; a possible D gene is TRBD1 (5 bases). Germline V gene data show CDR1 as MNHEY and CDR2 as SMNVEV (reference sequence). CDR3 length: 15 amino acids. V was shortened by 4 bases and J by 5 bases, with 17 bases between the two germline ends. Here the CDR3 DNA reads TGTGCCAGCAGTTCTCCAGGGATGGCCGGGGAGACCCAGTACTTC. This sequence encodes CASSSPGMAGETQYF.

The chain combines TRBV5-6 with TRBJ2-7; perhaps TRBD2 as D (5 bases). The CDR3 is 13 residues long. Germline V gives CDR1 SGHDT, CDR2 YYEEEE. V lost 2 bases and J 0 bases, leaving 6 bases between the germline ends. The CDR3 DNA reads as TGTGCCAGCAGCTTCGGGGACTCCTACGAGCAGTACTTC. Amino acid sequence: CASSFGDSYEQYF.

The genes are TRBV7-9 and TRBJ2-5, with TRBD1 identical over 7 bases. The V and J ends lost 5 bases and 2 bases, in that order; junction bases with no gene match: 5. Germline CDR1 and CDR2: SEHNR and FQNEAQ (reference sequence). The length of the CDR3 is 14 residues. The CDR3 nucleotides are TGTGCCAGCAGCCCGGACAGGCAACAAGAGACCCAGTACTTC. It encodes CASSPDRQQETQYF. Based on the CDR3 plus reference TRBV7-9 and TRBJ2-5, the full variable domain is DTGVSQNPRHKITKRGQNVTFRCDPISEHNRLYWYRQTLGQGPEFLTYFQNEAQLEKSRLLSDRFSAERPKGSFSTLEIQRTEQGDSAMYLCASSPDRQQETQYFGPGTRLLVL.

The chain is built from TRBV20-1 and TRBJ2-2; possible D gene TRBD1, 5 bases. V was clipped by 1 base and J by 2 bases, with 11 bases between them. Germline V gene sequence: CDR1 DFQATT, CDR2 SNEGSKA (reference sequence). The CDR3 totals 15 residues. The CDR3 reads CSARVEGANTGELFF. DNA for the CDR3: TGCAGTGCTAGAGTAGAAGGGGCAAACACCGGGGAGCTGTTTTTT.

V usage is TRBV20-1 and J usage is TRBJ2-4; 7 bases map to TRBD2. The CDR3 extends over 15 amino acids. J was trimmed by 6 bases and V by 2 bases; bases with no gene match: 10. In germline, CDR1 is DFQATT, CDR2 SNEGSKA (reference sequence). The CDR3 DNA follows: TGCAGTGCTAGATGGGCGGGAGTAGGTGGAAACATTCAGTACTTC. Its protein product is CSARWAGVGGNIQYF.

This clonotype has a single count. The CDR3 region has the DNA TGCAGCGTTGGCCGTGTAGGGCCGAACACTGAAGCTTTCTTT. Amino acid sequence: CSVGRVGPNTEAFF. The chain joins TRBV29-1 to TRBJ1-1; D gene unclear. In germline, CDR1 is SQVTM, CDR2 ANQGSEA. Trimming took 4 bases from V and 1 from J, leaving 13 bases between them. This CDR3 is built from 14 residues.

V and J are TRBV2 and TRBJ2-5; D is unresolved. CDR1 and CDR2 (germline): SNHLY, FYNNEI. This CDR3 has 15 residues. V lost 1 base to trimming and J lost 4 bases, with 13 bases between them. CDR3 in amino acids: CASSEGLQSLETQYF. CDR3 DNA sequence: TGTGCCAGCAGTGAAGGTTTACAAAGTCTAGAGACCCAGTACTTC.

J is TRBJ1-1 and V is TRBV4-1; D not resolved. In germline, CDR1 is MGHRA, CDR2 YSYEKL. This CDR3 is built from 12 residues. Trimming shortened V by 7 bases and J by 1 base, and 7 bases separated the two germline ends. This CDR3 reads CASKMGNTEAFF. The DNA of the CDR3 is TGCGCCAGCAAAATGGGGAACACTGAAGCTTTCTTT.

J is TRBJ2-1 and V is TRBV29-1, with a weak D call TRBD1 (6 bases). CDR1 and CDR2 (germline): SQVTM, ANQGSEA. CDR3 length equals 12 residues. Trimming stripped 0 bases from V and 10 bases from J, with 10 bases between. DNA of the CDR3: TGCAGCGTTGAAGAAACCGGGACAGAGCAGTTCTTC. As protein: CSVEETGTEQFF.

V and J are TRBV12-3 or TRBV12-4 and TRBJ1-2, with unresolved D. V gave up 1 base and J gave up 8 bases, with 11 bases separating them. The CDR3 spans 13 residues. The CDR3 loop is CASSLGPGSGYTF. The CDR3 DNA reads as TGTGCCAGCAGTTTAGGCCCGGGGAGCGGCTACACCTTC.

The chain joins TRBV29-1 to TRBJ2-7; D gene ambiguous. The CDR3 contains 13 residues. V lost 4 bases and J lost 2, with 12 bases in between. Per the germline V gene, CDR1 is SQVTM and CDR2 is ANQGSEA. CDR3 in amino acids: CSVVGGPPYEQYV. As DNA, the CDR3 is TGCAGCGTTGTGGGTGGACCCCCCTACGAGCAGTACGTC.

The CDR3 nucleotides read TGCAGTGCTAACCGGGACAGGGGTGCTGGGGCCAACGTCCTGACTTTC. Protein: CSANRDRGAGANVLTF. This sequence joins TRBV20-1 and TRBJ2-6, with TRBD1 matching 10 bases. This CDR3 contains 16 residues. The ends lost 4 bases at V and 2 bases at J; junction bases unmatched: 5. Per the germline V gene, CDR1 is DFQATT and CDR2 is SNEGSKA (reference sequence).

The chain uses TRBV7-2 and TRBJ2-2; D may be TRBD2 (5 bases). Germline assignment: CDR1 SGHTA and CDR2 FQGNSA. V was pared by 2 bases and J by 4 bases, with 11 bases between. The CDR3 covers 15 residues. This CDR3 reads CASSLSSAGTGELFF. DNA for the CDR3: TGTGCCAGCAGCTTATCGTCTGCGGGCACCGGGGAGCTGTTTTTT.

This rearrangement joins TRBV4-3 to TRBJ1-2; D call uncertain. This CDR3 comprises 13 residues. The V end lost 3 bases, the J end lost 4 bases, and 9 bases lay between the germline ends. CDR1 and CDR2 from the germline V gene are LGHNA and YSLEER. The CDR3, as DNA: TGCGCCAGCAGCCAGTCGGGGAGCTATGGCTACACCTTC. It encodes CASSQSGSYGYTF.

This rearrangement joins TRBV12-3 or TRBV12-4 to TRBJ2-5; D unresolved. With 4 bases removed from V and 4 bases from J, the gap between germline ends came to 10 bases. The CDR3 consists of 13 residues. Here the CDR3 DNA reads TGTGCCAGCAGTTCGTGGGCCCTAGAGACCCAGTACTTC. Amino acid sequence: CASSSWALETQYF.

The V call is TRBV27, the J call TRBJ1-2; D is unclear. With 4 bases removed from V and 0 bases from J, the gap between germline ends came to 12 bases. CDR3 size: 15 residues. Germline-derived CDR1 and CDR2 are MNHEY and SMNVEV (reference sequence). The CDR3 spells CASSSTRKANYGYTF. The CDR3 DNA sequence: TGTGCCAGCAGTTCAACCAGGAAGGCTAACTATGGCTACACCTTC.

The genes are TRBV30 and TRBJ1-5; 7 nucleotides match TRBD1. With 1 base clipped from V and 0 bases from J, the junction kept 3 bases outside the gene matches. CDR1 is GTSNPN and CDR2 is SVGIG in the germline V gene (reference sequence). CDR3 length: 15 amino acids. CDR3 residues: CAWSAGQASNQPQHF. CDR3 nucleotides: TGTGCCTGGAGTGCAGGACAGGCTAGCAATCAGCCCCAGCATTTT.

This chain uses TRBV30 with TRBJ2-7; D ambiguous. This CDR3 has 14 amino acids. The V gene's germline CDR1 is GTSNPN and CDR2 SVGIG (reference sequence). Trimming removed 0 bases from V and 3 bases from J, with 12 bases in between. CDR3 nucleotide sequence: TGTGCCTGGAGTGTAGGACGGAAGGGCTACGAGCAGTACTTC. As protein: CAWSVGRKGYEQYF.

The DNA for the CDR3 is TGCAGCTCCAGAGTTGGGACCGAAGCTTTCTTT. Amino acids: CSSRVGTEAFF. J is TRBJ1-1 and V is TRBV29-1, with a weak D call TRBD1 (5 bases). The CDR3 totals 11 residues. Germline CDR1 SQVTM, CDR2 ANQGSEA. Trimming took off 8 bases at V and 8 bases at J, with 15 bases between the two ends.

The CDR3 reads CASSSRGLTEAFF. The CDR3 coding sequence is TGTGCCAGCAGCTCCAGGGGGCTCACTGAAGCTTTCTTT. The chain links TRBV28 to TRBJ1-1, with 8 nucleotides matching TRBD1. The V gene end was trimmed by 6 bases and the J gene end by 4 bases; junction bases not matched to a gene: 4. The CDR3 is made up of 13 amino acids. Germline V gene lookup returns CDR1 MDHEN and CDR2 SYDVKM. The full variable domain, in which reference TRBV28 and TRBJ1-1 provide the parts outside the CDR3, is DVKVTQSSRYLVKRTGEKVFLECVQDMDHENMFWYRQDPGLGLRLIYFSYDVKMKEKGDIPEGYSVSREKKERFSLILESASTNQTSMYLCASSSRGLTEAFFGQGTRLTVV.

J is TRBJ1-2 and V is TRBV6-5; 7 bases map to TRBD1. CDR3 length: 15 amino acids. CDR1 MNHEY and CDR2 SVGAGI come from the germline V gene. Losses at the gene ends were 1 base for V and 0 bases for J; bases not matched to a gene: 2. The CDR3 sequence: CASSYWQGANYGYTF. CDR3 nucleotides: TGTGCCAGCAGTTACTGGCAGGGGGCTAACTATGGCTACACCTTC.

The rearrangement joins TRBV4-3 to TRBJ2-2; D is unclear. V lost 0 bases and J 5 bases, leaving 13 bases between the germline ends. Germline V gene sequence: CDR1 LGHNA, CDR2 YSLEER. CDR3 size: 16 residues. This CDR3 reads CASSQDSIAGTGELFF. The CDR3 coding sequence is TGCGCCAGCAGCCAAGATAGTATCGCCGGTACCGGGGAGCTGTTTTTT.

The rearrangement joins TRBV10-3 to TRBJ2-3; D remains ambiguous. The CDR3 has 13 amino acids. V lost 1 base to trimming and J lost 0 bases, with 2 bases between them. The germline CDR1 and CDR2 sequences are ENHRY and SYGVKD. The CDR3 protein is CAISEFSTDTQYF. The CDR3 nucleotides read TGTGCCATCAGTGAGTTTAGCACAGATACGCAGTATTTT.

V is TRBV30 and J is TRBJ2-1, with D unclear. This CDR3 is built from 13 residues. The V gene lost 4 bases and the J gene lost 0 bases, with 7 bases spanning the gap. The germline V gene has CDR1 GTSNPN and CDR2 SVGIG (reference sequence). CDR3 sequence (DNA): TGTGCCTGGACCGAGAGCTCCTACAATGAGCAGTTCTTC. This gives the protein CAWTESSYNEQFF.

The V call is TRBV15, the J call TRBJ2-7, with TRBD1 identical over 9 bases. V lost 8 bases to trimming and J lost 0 bases; unmatched junction nucleotides: 2. The germline V gene has CDR1 LNHNV and CDR2 YYDKDF (reference sequence). The CDR3 runs 13 residues. DNA of the CDR3: TGTGCCACCCGGGACAGGGACTCCTACGAGCAGTACGTC. This translates into CATRDRDSYEQYV.

The CDR3, as DNA: TGCGCCAGCAGCCAAGATAACACCTCTGGAAACACCATATATTTT. This sequence encodes CASSQDNTSGNTIYF. V is TRBV4-3 and J is TRBJ1-3, with D unresolved. The CDR3 is 15 amino acids. Germline assignment: CDR1 LGHNA and CDR2 YSLEER. V lost 0 bases to trimming and J lost 0 bases, with 6 bases between them.

This clonotype appeared a single time. The rearrangement joins TRBV4-3 to TRBJ2-5, with D tentatively TRBD1 (5 bases). Trimming removed 0 bases from V and 5 bases from J, with 13 bases in between. This CDR3 region has 15 residues. Looked up from germline, CDR1 is LGHNA and CDR2 is YSLEER. The CDR3 nucleotides read TGCGCCAGCAGCCAAGATCACGCAGGGTTGGAGACCCAGTACTTC. Translated: CASSQDHAGLETQYF.